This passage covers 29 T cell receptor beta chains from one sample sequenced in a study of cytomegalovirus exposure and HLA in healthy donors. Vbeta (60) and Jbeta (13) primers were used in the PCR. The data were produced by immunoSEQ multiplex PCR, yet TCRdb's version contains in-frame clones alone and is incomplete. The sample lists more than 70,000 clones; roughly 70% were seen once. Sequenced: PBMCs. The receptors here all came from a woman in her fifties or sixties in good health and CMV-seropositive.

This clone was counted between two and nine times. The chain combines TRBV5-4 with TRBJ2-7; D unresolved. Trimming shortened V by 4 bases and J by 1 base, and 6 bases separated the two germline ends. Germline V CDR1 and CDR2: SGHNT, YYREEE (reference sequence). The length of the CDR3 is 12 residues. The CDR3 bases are TGTGCCAGCAGCCTCTATTCCTACGAGCAGTACTTC. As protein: CASSLYSYEQYF.

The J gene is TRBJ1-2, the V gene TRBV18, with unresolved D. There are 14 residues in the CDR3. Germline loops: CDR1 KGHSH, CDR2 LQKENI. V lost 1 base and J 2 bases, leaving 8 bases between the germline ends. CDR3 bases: TGTGCCAGCTCACCACAACGGGGAAACTATGGCTACACCTTC. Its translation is CASSPQRGNYGYTF.

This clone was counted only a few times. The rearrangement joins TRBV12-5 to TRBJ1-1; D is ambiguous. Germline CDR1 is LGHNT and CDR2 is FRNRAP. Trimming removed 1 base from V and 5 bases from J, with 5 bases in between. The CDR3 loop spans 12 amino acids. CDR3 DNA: TGTGCTAGTGGTTTGGGAGGAACTGAAGCTTTCTTT. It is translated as CASGLGGTEAFF.

CDR3 sequence reads: CASSLSSLLMNTEAFF. The CDR3, as DNA: TGTGCCAGCAGTTTATCCTCTTTACTGATGAACACTGAAGCTTTCTTT. V gene TRBV28 combines with J gene TRBJ1-1; D gene ambiguous. Per germline, CDR1 MDHEN and CDR2 SYDVKM. The CDR3 runs 16 residues. V was cut by 1 base and J by 0 bases, with 12 bases left in between.

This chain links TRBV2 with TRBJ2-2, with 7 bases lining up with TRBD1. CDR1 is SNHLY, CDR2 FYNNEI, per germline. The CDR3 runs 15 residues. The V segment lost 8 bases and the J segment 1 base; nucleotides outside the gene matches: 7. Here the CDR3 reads CASGKGTVNTGELFF. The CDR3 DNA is TGTGCCAGCGGGAAGGGGACAGTGAACACCGGGGAGCTGTTTTTT.

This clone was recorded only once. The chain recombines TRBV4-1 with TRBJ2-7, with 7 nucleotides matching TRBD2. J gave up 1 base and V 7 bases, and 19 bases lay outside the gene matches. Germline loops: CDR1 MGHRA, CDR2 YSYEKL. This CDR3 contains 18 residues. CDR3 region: CASTPTNLGLDQSYEQYF. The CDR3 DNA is TGCGCCAGCACCCCAACAAATTTAGGACTAGATCAGTCCTACGAGCAGTACTTC.

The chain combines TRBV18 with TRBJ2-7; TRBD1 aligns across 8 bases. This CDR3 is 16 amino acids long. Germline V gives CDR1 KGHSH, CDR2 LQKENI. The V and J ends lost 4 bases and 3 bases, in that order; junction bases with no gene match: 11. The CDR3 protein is CASSRFGQGAGYEQYF. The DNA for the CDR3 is TGTGCCAGCTCACGCTTCGGACAGGGTGCCGGCTACGAGCAGTACTTC.

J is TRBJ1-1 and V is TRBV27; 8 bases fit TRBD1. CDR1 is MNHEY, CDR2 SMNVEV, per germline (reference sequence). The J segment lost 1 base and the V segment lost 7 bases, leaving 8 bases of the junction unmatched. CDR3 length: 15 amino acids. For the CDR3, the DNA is TGTGCCAGCACCGACGGACAGGGCGGGAACACTGAAGCTTTCTTT. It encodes CASTDGQGGNTEAFF.

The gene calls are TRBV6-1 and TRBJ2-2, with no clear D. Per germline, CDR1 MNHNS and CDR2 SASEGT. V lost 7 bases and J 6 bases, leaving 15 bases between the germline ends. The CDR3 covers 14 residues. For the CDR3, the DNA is TGTGCCAGCACCCCCAGCGTGCAGTCCGGGGAGCTGTTTTTT. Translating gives CASTPSVQSGELFF.

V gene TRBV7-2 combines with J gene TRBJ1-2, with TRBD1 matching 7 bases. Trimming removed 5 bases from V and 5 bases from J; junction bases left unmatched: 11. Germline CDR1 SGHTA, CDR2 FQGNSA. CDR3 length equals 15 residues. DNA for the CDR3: TGTGCCAGCAGCCTAGAACAACAGGGGAGATATGGCTACACCTTC. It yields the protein CASSLEQQGRYGYTF.

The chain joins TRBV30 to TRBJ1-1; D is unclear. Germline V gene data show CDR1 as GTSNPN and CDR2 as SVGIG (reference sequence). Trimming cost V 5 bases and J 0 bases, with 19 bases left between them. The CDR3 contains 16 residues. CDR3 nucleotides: TGTGCCTGGTCGGGAAGAAGACTAATCATGAACACTGAAGCTTTCTTT. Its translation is CAWSGRRLIMNTEAFF.

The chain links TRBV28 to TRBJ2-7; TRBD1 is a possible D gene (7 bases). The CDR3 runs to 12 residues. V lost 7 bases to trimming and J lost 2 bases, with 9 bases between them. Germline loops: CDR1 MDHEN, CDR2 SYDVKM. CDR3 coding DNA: TGTGCCAGCACCAGGGGGGCCTACGAGCAGTACTTC. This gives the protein CASTRGAYEQYF.

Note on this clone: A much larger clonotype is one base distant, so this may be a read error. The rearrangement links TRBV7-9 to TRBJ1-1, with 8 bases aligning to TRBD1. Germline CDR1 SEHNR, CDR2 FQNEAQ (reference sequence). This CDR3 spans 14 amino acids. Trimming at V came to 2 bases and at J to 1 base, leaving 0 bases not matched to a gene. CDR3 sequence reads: CASSLQGANTEAFF. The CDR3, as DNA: TGTGCCAGCAGCTTACAGGGGGCGAACACTGAAGCTTTCTTT.

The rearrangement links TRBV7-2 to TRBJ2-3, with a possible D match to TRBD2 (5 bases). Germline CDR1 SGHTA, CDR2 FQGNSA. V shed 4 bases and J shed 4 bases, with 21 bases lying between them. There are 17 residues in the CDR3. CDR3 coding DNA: TGTGCCAGCAGCTCCGTCTGGGCGGGCGGCGCGCCAGATACGCAGTATTTT. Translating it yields CASSSVWAGGAPDTQYF.

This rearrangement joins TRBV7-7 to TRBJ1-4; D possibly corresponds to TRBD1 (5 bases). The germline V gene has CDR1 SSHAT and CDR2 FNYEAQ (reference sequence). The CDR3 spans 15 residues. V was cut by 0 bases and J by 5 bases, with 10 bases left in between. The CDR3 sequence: CASSLARGVNEKLFF. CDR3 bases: TGTGCCAGCAGCTTAGCGCGGGGGGTAAATGAAAAACTGTTTTTT. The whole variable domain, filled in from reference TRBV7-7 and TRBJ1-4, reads GAGVSQSPRYKVTKRGQDVTLRCDPISSHATLYWYQQALGQGPEFLTYFNYEAQPDKSGLPSDRFSAERPEGSISTLTIQRTEQRDSAMYRCASSLARGVNEKLFFGSGTQLSVL.

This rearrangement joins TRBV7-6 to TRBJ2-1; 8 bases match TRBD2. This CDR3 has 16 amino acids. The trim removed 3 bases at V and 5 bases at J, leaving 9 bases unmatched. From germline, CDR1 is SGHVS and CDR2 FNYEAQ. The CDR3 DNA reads TGTGCCAGCAGCTTTGTCCGACTAGCGACCAACAATGAGCAGTTCTTC. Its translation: CASSFVRLATNNEQFF.

CDR3 residues: CASIFKGPDTQYF. The DNA for the CDR3 is TGTGCCAGCATCTTCAAGGGGCCAGATACGCAGTATTTT. The chain joins TRBV7-2 to TRBJ2-3; D is possibly TRBD1 (5 bases). From germline, CDR1 is SGHTA and CDR2 FQGNSA. V lost 7 bases and J lost 4, with 12 bases in between. The CDR3 spans 13 residues.

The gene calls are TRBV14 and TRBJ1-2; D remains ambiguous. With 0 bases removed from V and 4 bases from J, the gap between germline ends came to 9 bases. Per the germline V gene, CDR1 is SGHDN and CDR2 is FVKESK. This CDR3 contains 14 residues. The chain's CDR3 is CASSQESRGYGYTF. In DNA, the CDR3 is TGTGCCAGCAGCCAAGAAAGCCGGGGCTATGGCTACACCTTC.

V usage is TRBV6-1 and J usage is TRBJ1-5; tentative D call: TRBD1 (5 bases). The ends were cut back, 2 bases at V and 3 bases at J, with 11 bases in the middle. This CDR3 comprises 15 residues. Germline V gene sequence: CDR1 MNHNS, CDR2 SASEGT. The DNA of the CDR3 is TGTGCCAGCAGTGAATATCGGGGGGACAATCAGCCCCAGCATTTT. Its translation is CASSEYRGDNQPQHF.

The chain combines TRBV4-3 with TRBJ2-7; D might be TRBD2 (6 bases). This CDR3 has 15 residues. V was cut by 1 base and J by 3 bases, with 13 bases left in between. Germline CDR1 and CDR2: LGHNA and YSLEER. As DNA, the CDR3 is TGCGCCAGCAGCCAAGTCGGGACTCCCGTCTACGAGCAGTACTTC. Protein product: CASSQVGTPVYEQYF.

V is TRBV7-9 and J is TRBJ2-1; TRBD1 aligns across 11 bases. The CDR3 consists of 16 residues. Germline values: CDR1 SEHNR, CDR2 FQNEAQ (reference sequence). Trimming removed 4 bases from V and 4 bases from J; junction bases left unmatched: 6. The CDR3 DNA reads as TGTGCCAGCAGCTATCCCGGGACAGGGGGTTACAATGAGCAGTTCTTC. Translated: CASSYPGTGGYNEQFF.

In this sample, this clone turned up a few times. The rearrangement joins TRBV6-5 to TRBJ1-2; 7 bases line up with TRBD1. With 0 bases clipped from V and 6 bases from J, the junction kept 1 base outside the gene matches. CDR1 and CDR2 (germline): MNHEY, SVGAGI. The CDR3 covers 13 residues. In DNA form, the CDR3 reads TGTGCCAGCAGTTACTCGACAGGGAATGGCTACACCTTC. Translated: CASSYSTGNGYTF.

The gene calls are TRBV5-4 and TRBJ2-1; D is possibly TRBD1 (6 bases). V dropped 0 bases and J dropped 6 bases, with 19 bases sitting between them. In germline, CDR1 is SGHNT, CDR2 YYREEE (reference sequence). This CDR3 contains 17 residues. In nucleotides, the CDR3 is TGTGCCAGCAGCTTGGGGGGGCTAGCAAGAGTGGGCAATGAGCAGTTCTTC. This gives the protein CASSLGGLARVGNEQFF.

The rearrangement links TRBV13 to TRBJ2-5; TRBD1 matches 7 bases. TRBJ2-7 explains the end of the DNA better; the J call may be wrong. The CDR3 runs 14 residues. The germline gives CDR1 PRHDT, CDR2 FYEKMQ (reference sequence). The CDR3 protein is CASSRPGTEAEQYF. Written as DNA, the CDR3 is TGTGCCAGCAGCCGTCCCGGGACAGAGGCCGAGCAGTACTTC.

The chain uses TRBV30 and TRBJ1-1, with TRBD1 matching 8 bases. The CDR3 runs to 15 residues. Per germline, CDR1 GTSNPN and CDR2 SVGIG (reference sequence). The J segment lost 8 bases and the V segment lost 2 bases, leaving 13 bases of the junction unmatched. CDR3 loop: CAWSSTSKQGEEAFF. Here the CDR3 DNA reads TGTGCCTGGAGTTCCACCTCGAAACAGGGGGAGGAAGCTTTCTTT.

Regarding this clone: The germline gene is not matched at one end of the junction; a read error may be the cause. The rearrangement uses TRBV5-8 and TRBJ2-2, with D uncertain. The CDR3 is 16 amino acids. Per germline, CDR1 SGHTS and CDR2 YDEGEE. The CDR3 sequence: CASSQDSSLNPGELFF. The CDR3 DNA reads TGCGCCAGCAGCCAAGACTCCTCGCTGAATCCCGGGGAGCTGTTTTTT.

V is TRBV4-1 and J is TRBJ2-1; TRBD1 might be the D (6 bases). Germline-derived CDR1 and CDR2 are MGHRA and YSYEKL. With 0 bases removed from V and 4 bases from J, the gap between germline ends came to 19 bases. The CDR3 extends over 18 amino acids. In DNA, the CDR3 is TGCGCCAGCAGCCAAGATATAGGAAGGGGGATACAATACAATGAGCAGTTCTTC. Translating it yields CASSQDIGRGIQYNEQFF.

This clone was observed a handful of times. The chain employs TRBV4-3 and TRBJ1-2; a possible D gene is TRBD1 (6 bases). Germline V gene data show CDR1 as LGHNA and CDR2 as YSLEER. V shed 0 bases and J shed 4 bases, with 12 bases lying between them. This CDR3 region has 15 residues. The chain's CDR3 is CASSQDSGELYGYTF. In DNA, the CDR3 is TGCGCCAGCAGCCAAGATTCAGGGGAACTCTATGGCTACACCTTC.

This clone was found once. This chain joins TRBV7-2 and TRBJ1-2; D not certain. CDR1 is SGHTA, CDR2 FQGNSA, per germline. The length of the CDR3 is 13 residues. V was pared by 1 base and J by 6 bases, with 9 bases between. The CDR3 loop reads CASSLGDFDGYTF. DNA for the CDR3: TGTGCCAGCAGCTTAGGAGACTTTGATGGCTACACCTTC. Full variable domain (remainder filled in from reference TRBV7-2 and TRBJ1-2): GAGVSQSPSNKVTEKGKDVELRCDPISGHTALYWYRQSLGQGLEFLIYFQGNSAPDKSGLPSDRFSAERTGGSVSTLTIQRTQQEDSAVYLCASSLGDFDGYTFGSGTRLTVV.